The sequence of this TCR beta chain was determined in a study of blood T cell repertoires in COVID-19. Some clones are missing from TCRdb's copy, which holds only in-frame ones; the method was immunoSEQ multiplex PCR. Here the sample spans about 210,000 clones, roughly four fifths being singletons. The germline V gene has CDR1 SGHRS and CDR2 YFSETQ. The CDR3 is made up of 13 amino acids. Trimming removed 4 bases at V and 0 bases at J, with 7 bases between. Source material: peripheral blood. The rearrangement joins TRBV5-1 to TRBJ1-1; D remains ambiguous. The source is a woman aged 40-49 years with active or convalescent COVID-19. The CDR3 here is CASSLEVNTEAFF. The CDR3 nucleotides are TGCGCCAGCAGCCTAGAAGTGAACACTGAAGCTTTCTTT.